This T cell receptor beta chain is drawn from a study of CD8+ T cells in alopecia areata. The sequencing template was cDNA reverse transcribed from extracted RNA. Sequenced by immunoSEQ multiplex PCR; TCRdb stores in-frame clones only, minus some. The sample carries 100,000 to 150,000 clones, less than 50% recorded once. This clonotype was sampled from a human donor with alopecia areata. The sequencing sample was made of NKG2D-low CD8+ T cells sorted from blood.

As DNA, the CDR3 is TGTGCCAGCAGCTTGGCCGGGCTAGTGTACTTC. This translates into CASSLAGLVYF. The chain employs TRBV5-6 and TRBJ2-5, with D unclear. CDR1 SGHDT and CDR2 YYEEEE come from the germline V gene. The CDR3 covers 11 residues. V lost 0 bases and J 13 bases, leaving 10 bases between the germline ends.